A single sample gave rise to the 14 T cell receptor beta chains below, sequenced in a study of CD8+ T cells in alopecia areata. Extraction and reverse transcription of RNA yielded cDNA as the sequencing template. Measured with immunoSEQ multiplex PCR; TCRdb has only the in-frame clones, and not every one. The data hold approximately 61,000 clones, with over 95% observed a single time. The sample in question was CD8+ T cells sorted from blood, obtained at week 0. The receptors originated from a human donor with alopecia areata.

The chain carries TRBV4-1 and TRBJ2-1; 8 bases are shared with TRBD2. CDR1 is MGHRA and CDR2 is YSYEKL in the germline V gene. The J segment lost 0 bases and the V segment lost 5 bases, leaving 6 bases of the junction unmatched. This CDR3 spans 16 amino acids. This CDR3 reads CASSMLAGSSYNEQFF. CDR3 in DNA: TGCGCCAGCAGCATGTTAGCGGGGAGCTCCTACAATGAGCAGTTCTTC.

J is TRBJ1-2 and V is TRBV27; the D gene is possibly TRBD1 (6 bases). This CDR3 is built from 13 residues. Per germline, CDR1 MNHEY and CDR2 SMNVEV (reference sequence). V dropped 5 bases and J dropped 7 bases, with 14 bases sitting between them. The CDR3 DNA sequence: TGTGCCAGCAGTACAGTGGGGGGCGGTGGCTACACCTTC. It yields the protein CASSTVGGGGYTF.

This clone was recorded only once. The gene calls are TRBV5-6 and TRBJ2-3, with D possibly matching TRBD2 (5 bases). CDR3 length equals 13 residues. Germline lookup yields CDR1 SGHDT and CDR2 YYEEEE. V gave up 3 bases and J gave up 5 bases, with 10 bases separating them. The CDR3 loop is CASSSLEGDTQYF. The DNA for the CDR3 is TGTGCCAGCAGCTCCCTCGAGGGAGATACGCAGTATTTT.

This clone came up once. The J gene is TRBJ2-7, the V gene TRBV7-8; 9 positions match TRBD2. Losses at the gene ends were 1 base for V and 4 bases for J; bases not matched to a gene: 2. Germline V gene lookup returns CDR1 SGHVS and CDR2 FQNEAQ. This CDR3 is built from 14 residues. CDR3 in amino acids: CASSLESGGYEQYF. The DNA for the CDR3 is TGTGCCAGCAGCTTAGAAAGCGGGGGGTACGAGCAGTACTTC. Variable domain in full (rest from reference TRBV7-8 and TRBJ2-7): GAGVSQSPRYKVAKRGQDVALRCDPISGHVSLFWYQQALGQGPEFLTYFQNEAQLDKSGLPSDRFFAERPEGSVSTLKIQRTQQEDSAVYLCASSLESGGYEQYFGPGTRLTVT.

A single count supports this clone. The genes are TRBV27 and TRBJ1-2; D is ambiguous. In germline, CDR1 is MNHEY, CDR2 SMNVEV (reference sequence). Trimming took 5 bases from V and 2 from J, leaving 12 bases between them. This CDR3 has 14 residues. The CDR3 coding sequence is TGTGCCAGCAGTGCCTCGTGGGCGAACTATGGCTACACCTTC. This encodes CASSASWANYGYTF.

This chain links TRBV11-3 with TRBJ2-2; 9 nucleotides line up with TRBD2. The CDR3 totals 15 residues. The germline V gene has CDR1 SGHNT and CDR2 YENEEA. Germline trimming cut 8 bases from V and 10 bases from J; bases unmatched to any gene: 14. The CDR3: CASGERGATQEELFF. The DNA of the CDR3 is TGTGCCAGCGGAGAGCGGGGGGCGACTCAAGAGGAGCTGTTTTTT. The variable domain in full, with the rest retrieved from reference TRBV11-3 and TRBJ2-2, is EAGVVQSPRYKIIEKKQPVAFWCNPISGHNTLYWYLQNLGQGPELLIRYENEEAVDDSQLPKDRFSAERLKGVDSTLKIQPAELGDSAVYLCASGERGATQEELFFGEGSRLTVL.

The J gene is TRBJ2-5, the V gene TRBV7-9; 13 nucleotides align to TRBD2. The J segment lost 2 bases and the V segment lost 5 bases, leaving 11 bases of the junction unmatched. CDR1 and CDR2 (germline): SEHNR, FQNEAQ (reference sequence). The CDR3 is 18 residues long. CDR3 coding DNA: TGTGCCAGCAGCCCCGGGACTAGCGGGGAACTTTCACAAGAGACCCAGTACTTC. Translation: CASSPGTSGELSQETQYF.

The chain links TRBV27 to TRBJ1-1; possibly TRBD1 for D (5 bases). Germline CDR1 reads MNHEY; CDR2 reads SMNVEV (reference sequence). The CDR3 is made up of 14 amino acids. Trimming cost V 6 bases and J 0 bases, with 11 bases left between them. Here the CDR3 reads CASSHGTLNTEAFF. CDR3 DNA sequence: TGTGCCAGCAGCCACGGGACTTTGAACACTGAAGCTTTCTTT.

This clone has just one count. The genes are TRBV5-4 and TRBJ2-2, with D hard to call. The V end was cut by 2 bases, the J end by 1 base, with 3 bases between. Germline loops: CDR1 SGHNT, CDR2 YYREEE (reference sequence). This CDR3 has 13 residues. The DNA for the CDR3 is TGTGCCAGCAGCTTCGGGAACACCGGGGAGCTGTTTTTT. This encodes CASSFGNTGELFF.

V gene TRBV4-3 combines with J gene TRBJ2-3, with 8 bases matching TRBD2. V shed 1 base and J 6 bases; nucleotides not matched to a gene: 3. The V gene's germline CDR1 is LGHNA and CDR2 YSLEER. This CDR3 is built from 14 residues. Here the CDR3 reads CASSQGIAGDTQYF. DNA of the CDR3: TGCGCCAGCAGCCAAGGGATAGCGGGGGATACGCAGTATTTT.

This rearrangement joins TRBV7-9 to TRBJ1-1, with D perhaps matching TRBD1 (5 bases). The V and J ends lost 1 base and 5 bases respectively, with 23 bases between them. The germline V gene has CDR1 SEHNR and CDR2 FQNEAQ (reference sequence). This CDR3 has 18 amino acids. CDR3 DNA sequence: TGTGCCAGCAGCTTAGAGGGGACGCCTATCATGGTCAGGACTGAAGCTTTCTTT. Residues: CASSLEGTPIMVRTEAFF. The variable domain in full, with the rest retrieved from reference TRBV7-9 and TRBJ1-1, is DTGVSQNPRHKITKRGQNVTFRCDPISEHNRLYWYRQTLGQGPEFLTYFQNEAQLEKSRLLSDRFSAERPKGSFSTLEIQRTEQGDSAMYLCASSLEGTPIMVRTEAFFGQGTRLTVV.

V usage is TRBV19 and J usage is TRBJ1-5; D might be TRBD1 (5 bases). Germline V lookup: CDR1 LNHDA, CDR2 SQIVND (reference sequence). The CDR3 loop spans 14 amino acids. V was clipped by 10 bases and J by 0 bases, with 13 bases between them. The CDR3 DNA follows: TGTGCCACCACCGGGGGGAGTAGCAATCAGCCCCAGCATTTT. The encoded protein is CATTGGSSNQPQHF.

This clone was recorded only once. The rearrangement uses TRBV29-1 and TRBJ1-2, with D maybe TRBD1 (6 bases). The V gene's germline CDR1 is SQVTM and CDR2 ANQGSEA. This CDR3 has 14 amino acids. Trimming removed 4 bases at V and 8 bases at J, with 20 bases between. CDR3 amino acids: CSVAGERGAAGYTF. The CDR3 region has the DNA TGCAGCGTTGCGGGGGAGCGGGGGGCAGCGGGCTACACCTTC.

The CDR3 nucleotides read TGTGCCAGCAGCGTAGATGGAGGGCTAGCCAAAAACATTCAGTACTTC. The encoded protein is CASSVDGGLAKNIQYF. The chain carries TRBV9 and TRBJ2-4, with D perhaps matching TRBD2 (6 bases). The CDR3 length is 16 residues. Germline-derived CDR1 and CDR2 are SGDLS and YYNGEE. V was cut by 0 bases and J by 0 bases, with 10 bases left in between.